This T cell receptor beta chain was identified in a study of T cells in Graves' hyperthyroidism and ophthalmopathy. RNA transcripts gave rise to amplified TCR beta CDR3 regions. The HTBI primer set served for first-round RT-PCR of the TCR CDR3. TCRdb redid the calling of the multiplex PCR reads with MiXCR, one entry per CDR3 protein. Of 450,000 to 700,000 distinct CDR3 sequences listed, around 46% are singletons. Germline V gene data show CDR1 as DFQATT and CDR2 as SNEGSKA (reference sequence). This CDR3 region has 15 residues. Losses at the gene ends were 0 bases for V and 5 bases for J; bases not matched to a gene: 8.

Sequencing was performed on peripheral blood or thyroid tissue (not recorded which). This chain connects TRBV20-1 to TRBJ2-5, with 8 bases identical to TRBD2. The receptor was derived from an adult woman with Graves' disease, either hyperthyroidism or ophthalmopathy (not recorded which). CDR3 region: CSARDLREGPETQYF. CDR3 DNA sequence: TGCAGTGCTAGAGATCTACGGGAGGGCCCGGAGACCCAGTACTTC.